One and the same sample provided the 2 T cell receptor beta chains below, sequenced in a study of shared clonotypes between healthy human individuals (dated by TCRdb to the early 2020s). Preparation of the library involved the immunoSEQ multiplex PCR assay. TCRdb retrieved this table from immuneACCESS and kept in-frame rearrangements only. Not all clones are present; in checked studies, unresolved V genes account for under half, and no reason is known for the remainder. The sample table records 1,500,000 or so clones; around 95% of these occur just once. The ten largest clones add up to roughly 1.2% of the sample. Sequencing input: naive CD4+ T cells sorted from blood. This sample's cell subset or site label indicates: CD45RA+ positively selected. Source of these receptors: a man aged 30 to 45 in good health.

The chain's CDR3 is CASSHQGYEQYF. The CDR3 DNA is TGTGCCAGCAGCCACCAAGGCTACGAGCAGTACTTC. This sequence joins TRBV7-2 and TRBJ2-7; no firm D call. The germline gives CDR1 SGHTA, CDR2 FQGNSA. The V end was cut by 5 bases, the J end by 3 bases, with 8 bases between. There are 12 residues in the CDR3.

The CDR3: CSVDFRQLNTEAFF. In DNA form, the CDR3 reads TGCAGCGTTGATTTTAGACAGCTCAACACTGAAGCTTTCTTT. V usage is TRBV29-1 and J usage is TRBJ1-1, with D possibly being TRBD1 (5 bases). Trimming left V 3 bases short and J 2 bases short, with 13 bases between. Looked up from germline, CDR1 is SQVTM and CDR2 is ANQGSEA. The CDR3 has 14 amino acids.